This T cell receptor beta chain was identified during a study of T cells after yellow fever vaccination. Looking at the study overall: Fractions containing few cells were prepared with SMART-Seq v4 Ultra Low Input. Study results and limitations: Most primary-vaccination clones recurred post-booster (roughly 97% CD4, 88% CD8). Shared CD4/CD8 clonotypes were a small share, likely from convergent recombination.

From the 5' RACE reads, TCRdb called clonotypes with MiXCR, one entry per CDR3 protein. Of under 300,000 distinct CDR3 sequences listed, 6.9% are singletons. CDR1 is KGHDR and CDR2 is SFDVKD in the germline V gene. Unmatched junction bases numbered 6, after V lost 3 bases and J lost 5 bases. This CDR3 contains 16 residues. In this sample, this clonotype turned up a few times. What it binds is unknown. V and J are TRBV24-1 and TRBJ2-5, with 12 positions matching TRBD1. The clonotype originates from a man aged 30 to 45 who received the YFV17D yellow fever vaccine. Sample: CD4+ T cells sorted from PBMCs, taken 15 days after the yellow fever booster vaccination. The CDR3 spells CATSDAGTGGYETQYF. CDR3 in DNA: TGTGCCACCAGTGATGCCGGGACAGGGGGCTATGAGACCCAGTACTTC.